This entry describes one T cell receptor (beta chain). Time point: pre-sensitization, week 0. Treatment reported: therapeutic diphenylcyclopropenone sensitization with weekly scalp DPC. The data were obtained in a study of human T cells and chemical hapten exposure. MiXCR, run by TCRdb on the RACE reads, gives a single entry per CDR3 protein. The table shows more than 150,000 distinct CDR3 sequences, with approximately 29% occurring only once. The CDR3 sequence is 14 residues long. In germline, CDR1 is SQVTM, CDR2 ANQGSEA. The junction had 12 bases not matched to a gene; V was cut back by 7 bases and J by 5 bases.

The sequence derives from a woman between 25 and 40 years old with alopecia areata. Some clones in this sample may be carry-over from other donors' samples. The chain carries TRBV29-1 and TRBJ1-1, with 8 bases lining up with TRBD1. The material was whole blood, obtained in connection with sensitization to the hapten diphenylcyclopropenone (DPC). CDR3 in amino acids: CSDVRGPWGTEAFF. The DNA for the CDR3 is TGCAGCGACGTCAGGGGGCCGTGGGGTACTGAAGCTTTCTTT.